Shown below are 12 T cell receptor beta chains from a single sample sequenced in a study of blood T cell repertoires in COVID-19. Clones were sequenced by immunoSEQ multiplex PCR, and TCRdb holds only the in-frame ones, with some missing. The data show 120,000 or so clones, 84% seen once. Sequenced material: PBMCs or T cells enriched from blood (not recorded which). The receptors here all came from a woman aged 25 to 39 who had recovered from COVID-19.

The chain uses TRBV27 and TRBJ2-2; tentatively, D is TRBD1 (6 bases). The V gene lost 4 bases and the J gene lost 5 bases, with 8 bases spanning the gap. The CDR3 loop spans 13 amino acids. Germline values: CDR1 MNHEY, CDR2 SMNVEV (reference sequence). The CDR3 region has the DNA TGTGCCAGCAGTTACCAGGGGACCGGGGAGCTGTTTTTT. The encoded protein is CASSYQGTGELFF.

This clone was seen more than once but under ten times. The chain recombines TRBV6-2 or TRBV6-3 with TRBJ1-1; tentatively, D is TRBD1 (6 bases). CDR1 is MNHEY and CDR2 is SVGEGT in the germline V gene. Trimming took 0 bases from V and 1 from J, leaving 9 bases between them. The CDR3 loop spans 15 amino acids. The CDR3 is CASSYSSRGNTEAFF. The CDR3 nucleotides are TGTGCCAGCAGTTACTCGTCCAGGGGGAACACTGAAGCTTTCTTT.

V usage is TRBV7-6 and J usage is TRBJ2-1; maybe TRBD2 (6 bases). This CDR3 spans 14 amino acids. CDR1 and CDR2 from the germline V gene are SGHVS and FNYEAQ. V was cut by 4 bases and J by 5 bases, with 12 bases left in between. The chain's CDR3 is CASSYGEVNNEQFF. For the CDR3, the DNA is TGTGCCAGCAGCTATGGGGAGGTAAACAATGAGCAGTTCTTC.

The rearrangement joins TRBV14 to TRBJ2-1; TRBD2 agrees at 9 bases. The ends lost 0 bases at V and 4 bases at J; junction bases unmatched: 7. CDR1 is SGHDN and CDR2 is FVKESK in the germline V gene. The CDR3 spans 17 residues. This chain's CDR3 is CASSQEVPGLAYNEQFF. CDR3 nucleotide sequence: TGTGCCAGCAGCCAAGAGGTTCCGGGACTAGCATACAATGAGCAGTTCTTC. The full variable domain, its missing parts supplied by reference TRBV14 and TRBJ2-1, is EAGVTQFPSHSVIEKGQTVTLRCDPISGHDNLYWYRRVMGKEIKFLLHFVKESKQDESGMPNNRFLAERTGGTYSTLKVQPAELEDSGVYFCASSQEVPGLAYNEQFFGPGTRLTVL.

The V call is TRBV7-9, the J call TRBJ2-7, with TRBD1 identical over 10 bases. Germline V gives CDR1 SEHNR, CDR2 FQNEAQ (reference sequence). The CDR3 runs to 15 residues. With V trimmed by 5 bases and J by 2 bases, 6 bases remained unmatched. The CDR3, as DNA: TGTGCCAGCAGCCACCGGGACAGGGGCACCTACGAGCAGTACTTC. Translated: CASSHRDRGTYEQYF. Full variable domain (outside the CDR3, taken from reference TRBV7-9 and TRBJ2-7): DTGVSQNPRHKITKRGQNVTFRCDPISEHNRLYWYRQTLGQGPEFLTYFQNEAQLEKSRLLSDRFSAERPKGSFSTLEIQRTEQGDSAMYLCASSHRDRGTYEQYFGPGTRLTVT.

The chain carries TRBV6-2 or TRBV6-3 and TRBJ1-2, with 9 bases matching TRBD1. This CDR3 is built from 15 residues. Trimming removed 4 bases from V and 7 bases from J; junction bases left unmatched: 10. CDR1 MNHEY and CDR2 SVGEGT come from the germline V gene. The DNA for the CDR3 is TGTGCCAGCAGTTTCAACAGGGGGCCAGTCGCTGGCTACACCTTC. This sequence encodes CASSFNRGPVAGYTF.

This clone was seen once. The CDR3 coding sequence is TGTGCCAGCAGTCTACAGGGATCTAACTATGGCTACACCTTC. Translation: CASSLQGSNYGYTF. The chain is built from TRBV5-4 and TRBJ1-2; tentatively, D is TRBD1 (6 bases). CDR1 and CDR2 from the germline V gene are SGHNT and YYREEE (reference sequence). The CDR3 covers 14 residues. V was trimmed by 5 bases and J by 0 bases, leaving 11 bases between them.

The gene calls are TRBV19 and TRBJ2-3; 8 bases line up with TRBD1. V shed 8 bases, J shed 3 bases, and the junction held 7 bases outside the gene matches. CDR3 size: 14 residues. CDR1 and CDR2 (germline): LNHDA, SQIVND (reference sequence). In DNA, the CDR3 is TGTGCCAGTTTAGACAGGGGAAGGACAGATACGCAGTATTTT. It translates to CASLDRGRTDTQYF.

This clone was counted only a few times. CDR3 sequence reads: CASSVRTVPTEAFF. For the CDR3, the DNA is TGTGCCAGCAGCGTGCGGACAGTCCCCACTGAAGCTTTCTTT. J is TRBJ1-1 and V is TRBV9; weak D call: TRBD1 (6 bases). The germline CDR1 and CDR2 sequences are SGDLS and YYNGEE. The CDR3 has 14 amino acids. V was clipped by 2 bases and J by 4 bases, with 12 bases between them.

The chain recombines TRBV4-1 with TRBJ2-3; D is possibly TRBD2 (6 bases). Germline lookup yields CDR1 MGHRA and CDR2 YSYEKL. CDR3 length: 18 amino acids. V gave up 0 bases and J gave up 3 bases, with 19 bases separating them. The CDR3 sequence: CASSQEESLRGITDTQYF. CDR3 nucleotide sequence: TGCGCCAGCAGCCAAGAAGAGTCGCTCCGGGGGATTACAGATACGCAGTATTTT.

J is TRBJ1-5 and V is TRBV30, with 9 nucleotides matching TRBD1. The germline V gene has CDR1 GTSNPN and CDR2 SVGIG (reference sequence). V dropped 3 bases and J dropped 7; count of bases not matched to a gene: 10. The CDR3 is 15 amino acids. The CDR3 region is CAWSAPGQGFQPQHF. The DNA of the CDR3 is TGTGCCTGGAGCGCCCCGGGACAGGGTTTCCAGCCCCAGCATTTT.

In nucleotides, the CDR3 is TGTGCCACCAGAGGGGACAGGGGGGGCTCAGGGACTGAAGCTTTCTTT. As protein: CATRGDRGGSGTEAFF. This chain joins TRBV15 and TRBJ1-1; the match to TRBD1 covers 11 bases. Trimming at V came to 6 bases and at J to 5 bases, leaving 11 bases not matched to a gene. CDR3 length: 16 amino acids. CDR1 is LNHNV and CDR2 is YYDKDF in the germline V gene (reference sequence).